Listed below are T cell receptor beta chains from one sample, sequenced in a study of T-cell memory formation after mild COVID-19. TCRdb used MiXCR to reprocess the 5' RACE reads, holding one entry per CDR3 protein. The table has approximately 150,000 distinct CDR3 sequences, around 15% seen once; the top ten hold 14%. The sequencing sample was made of PBMCs or a T cell subset sorted from them (not recorded which). Receptor source: an adult woman who had mild COVID-19 (a few samples of this study predate the infection). Cell type and time point are not known. Both conserved end residues are part of each CDR3. A D gene is named only where the DNA matches it firmly. Clone size appears in some rows only: once, few, many, or a class for an expanded clone.

few	TRBD2	TRBV5-1	TRBJ2-3	TGCGCCAGCAGCTTGGGGAGCCTAGCGGGCTTCACAGATACGCAGTATTTT	CASSLGSLAGFTDTQYF
NA	TRBD2	TRBV12-3/TRBV12-4	TRBJ2-1	TGTGCCAGCAGTTTATCTAGCGGGGGGGCCTATGAGCAGTTCTTC	CASSLSSGGAYEQFF
few	NA	TRBV12-3/TRBV12-4	TRBJ1-1	TGTGCCAGCAGGTCCGGGGATGTGAACACTGAAGCTTTCTTT	CASRSGDVNTEAFF
many	TRBD1	TRBV12-3/TRBV12-4	TRBJ2-6	TGTGCCAGCAGCCCTAGAACAGGGGCCTACTCTGGGGCCAACGTCCTGACTTTC	CASSPRTGAYSGANVLTF
NA	NA	TRBV7-3	TRBJ2-2	TGTGCCAGCAGCGTCACCGGAGGGGAGCTGTTTTTT	CASSVTGGELFF
NA	TRBD2	TRBV4-2	TRBJ2-3	TGTGCCAGCAGCCAACAGGGACTAGCGGGGGGTTCAGATACGCAGTATTTT	CASSQQGLAGGSDTQYF
NA	NA	TRBV2	TRBJ2-7	TGTGCCAGCAGTGACATCCCCGAGCAGTACTTC	CASSDIPEQYF
NA	TRBD1	TRBV7-9	TRBJ2-1	TGTGCCAGCAGCGACAGGGGGACCTACAATGAGCAGTTCTTC	CASSDRGTYNEQFF
NA	NA	TRBV27	TRBJ2-7	TGTGCCAGCAGTCCGGGACAAAAATACGAGCAGTACTTC	CASSPGQKYEQYF
NA	TRBD1	TRBV6-5	TRBJ2-3	TGTGCCAGCGGGGCGGACAGGACGACAGATACGCAGTATTTT	CASGADRTTDTQYF
many	TRBD1	TRBV4-1	TRBJ2-1	TGCGCCAGCAGCCTGCGAACCGGGACAGGGCTGGTCTATGAGCAGTTCTTC	CASSLRTGTGLVYEQFF
few	NA	TRBV4-3	TRBJ2-1	TGCGCCAGCAGCCAAGATCGGGCCACGAACGGCAATGAGCAGTTCTTC	CASSQDRATNGNEQFF
NA	NA	TRBV5-1	TRBJ2-2	TGCGCCAGCAGCAGGGGGAACACCGGGGAGCTGTTTTTT	CASSRGNTGELFF
NA	TRBD1	TRBV3-1	TRBJ2-3	TGTGCCAGCAGACCTACAGGGGGACGGGGCACAGATACGCAGTATTTT	CASRPTGGRGTDTQYF
NA	NA	TRBV5-6	TRBJ2-4	TGTGCCAGCAGCTTAGCACTACTAGCAACCAAAAACATTCAGTACTTC	CASSLALLATKNIQYF
few	NA	TRBV29-1	TRBJ2-3	TGCAGCTCAACTAGTTTCACAGATACGCAGTATTTT	CSSTSFTDTQYF
few	NA	TRBV7-9	TRBJ2-7	TGTGCCAGCAGCTCCGACACGGGTTGGGCCTACGAGCAGTACTTC	CASSSDTGWAYEQYF
few	TRBD2	TRBV10-3	TRBJ2-5	TGTGCCATCAAGCGGGAGGGTGGAGGGACCCAGTACTTC	CAIKREGGGTQYF
NA	NA	TRBV19	TRBJ1-5	TGTGCCAGTAGTAGGTCCGGGTCGAATCAGCCCCAGCATTTT	CASSRSGSNQPQHF
few	NA	TRBV2	TRBJ2-1	TGTGCCAGCAGTGAAGACAGGGCGTTCCACAATGAGCAGTTCTTC	CASSEDRAFHNEQFF
many	TRBD2	TRBV10-3	TRBJ2-1	TGTGCCATCAGTGAGTCTGAGCGGGGCTCCTACAATGAGCAGTTCTTC	CAISESERGSYNEQFF
NA	NA	TRBV7-3	TRBJ2-1	TGTGCCAGCAGCTACCAGACGGGTGGCTACAATGAGCAGTTCTTC	CASSYQTGGYNEQFF
few	NA	TRBV12-3/TRBV12-4	TRBJ2-7	TGTGCCAGCAGTTTGATACCATACGAGCAGTACTTC	CASSLIPYEQYF
NA	TRBD2	TRBV2	TRBJ2-1	TGTGCCAGCAGTTCTGTCCGGACTAGCGGGGGTGAGCTATGGCAGTTCTTC	CASSSVRTSGGELWQFF
few	NA	TRBV27	TRBJ2-7	TGTGCCAGCAGTTCCCTTCTGGACAGTACCTACGAGCAGTACTTC	CASSSLLDSTYEQYF
NA	TRBD2	TRBV6-5	TRBJ2-2	TGTGCCAGCAGTTACGTCTGGACTAGCGGTTACACCGGGGAGCTGTTTTTT	CASSYVWTSGYTGELFF
NA	NA	TRBV29-1	TRBJ2-3	TGCAGCGTTTTCCCGGAGAGCACAGATACGCAGTATTTT	CSVFPESTDTQYF
few	TRBD2	TRBV7-2	TRBJ2-7	TGTGCCAGCAGCTTTATAGCGGGAGGGCTATACGAGCAGTACTTC	CASSFIAGGLYEQYF
NA	NA	TRBV6-5	TRBJ2-7	TGTGCCACCGTCCTTGGGGGCGAGAGCCCCGAGCAGTACTTC	CATVLGGESPEQYF
once	NA	TRBV6-5	TRBJ1-2	TGTGCCAGCAGTCCCCATGGGGTTGGCTACACCTTC	CASSPHGVGYTF
NA	NA	TRBV12-3/TRBV12-4	TRBJ1-1	TGTGCCAGCAGTTTATCGGAAACTGAAGCTTTCTTT	CASSLSETEAFF
NA	TRBD1	TRBV29-1	TRBJ2-2	TGCAGCGCGATGACCGGGACAGGGGGCGGTGGACCCTTCGACGGCACCGGGGAGCTGTTTTTT	CSAMTGTGGGGPFDGTGELFF
NA	NA	TRBV7-6	TRBJ2-1	TGTGCCAGCAGCTTAAGGGACACCGGGAGAAGCTCCTACAATGAGCAGTTCTTC	CASSLRDTGRSSYNEQFF